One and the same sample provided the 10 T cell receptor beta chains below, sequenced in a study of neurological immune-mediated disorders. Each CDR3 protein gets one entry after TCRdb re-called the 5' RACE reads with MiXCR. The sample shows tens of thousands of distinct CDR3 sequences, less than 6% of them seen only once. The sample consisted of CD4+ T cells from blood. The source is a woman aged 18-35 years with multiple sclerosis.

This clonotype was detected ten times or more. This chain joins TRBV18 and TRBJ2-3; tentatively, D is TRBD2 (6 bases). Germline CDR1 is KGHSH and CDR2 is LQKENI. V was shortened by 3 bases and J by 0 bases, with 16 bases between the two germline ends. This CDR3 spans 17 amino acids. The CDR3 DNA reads TGTGCCAGCTCACCCCTAGCGCCTGGAACTAGCACAGATACGCAGTATTTT. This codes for CASSPLAPGTSTDTQYF.

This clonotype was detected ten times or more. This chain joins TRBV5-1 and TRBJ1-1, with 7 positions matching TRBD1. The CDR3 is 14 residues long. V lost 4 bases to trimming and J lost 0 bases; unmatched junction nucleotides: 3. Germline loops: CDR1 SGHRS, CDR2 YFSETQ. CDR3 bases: TGCGCCAGCAGCGCGGGGACAGTGAACACTGAAGCTTTCTTT. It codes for CASSAGTVNTEAFF. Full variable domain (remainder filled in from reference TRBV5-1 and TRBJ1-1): KAGVTQTPRYLIKTRGQQVTLSCSPISGHRSVSWYQQTPGQGLQFLFEYFSETQRNKGNFPGRFSGRQFSNSRSEMNVSTLELGDSALYLCASSAGTVNTEAFFGQGTRLTVV.

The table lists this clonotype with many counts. The CDR3 here is CASSPPSGGISSYNEQFF. Here the CDR3 DNA reads TGTGCCAGCAGCCCTCCTAGCGGGGGGATCAGCTCCTACAATGAGCAGTTCTTC. The rearrangement links TRBV6-6 to TRBJ2-1; 11 positions match TRBD2. This CDR3 is 18 amino acids long. The J segment lost 0 bases and the V segment lost 6 bases, leaving 10 bases of the junction unmatched. CDR1 and CDR2 from the germline V gene are MNHNY and SVGAGI (reference sequence).

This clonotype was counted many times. As DNA, the CDR3 is TGCAGTGCTAGACTACCGTTTCGACCCTACAATGAGCAGTTCTTC. This gives the protein CSARLPFRPYNEQFF. The chain employs TRBV20-1 and TRBJ2-1; D gene unclear. Deletions cut 2 bases from V and 2 bases from J, with 13 bases between. CDR1 is DFQATT and CDR2 is SNEGSKA in the germline V gene (reference sequence). The CDR3 sequence is 15 residues long.

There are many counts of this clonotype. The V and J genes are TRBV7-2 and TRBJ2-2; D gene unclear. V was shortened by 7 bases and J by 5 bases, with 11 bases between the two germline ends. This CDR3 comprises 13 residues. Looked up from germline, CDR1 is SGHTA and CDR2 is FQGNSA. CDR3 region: CASIWVPTGELFF. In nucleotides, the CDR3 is TGTGCCAGCATCTGGGTCCCAACCGGGGAGCTGTTTTTT.

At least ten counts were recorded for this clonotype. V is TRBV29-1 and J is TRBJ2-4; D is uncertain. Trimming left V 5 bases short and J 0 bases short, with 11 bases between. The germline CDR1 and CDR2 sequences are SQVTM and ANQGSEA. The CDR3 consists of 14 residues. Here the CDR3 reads CSVTDPIAKNIQYF. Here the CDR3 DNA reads TGCAGCGTTACAGACCCGATAGCCAAAAACATTCAGTACTTC.

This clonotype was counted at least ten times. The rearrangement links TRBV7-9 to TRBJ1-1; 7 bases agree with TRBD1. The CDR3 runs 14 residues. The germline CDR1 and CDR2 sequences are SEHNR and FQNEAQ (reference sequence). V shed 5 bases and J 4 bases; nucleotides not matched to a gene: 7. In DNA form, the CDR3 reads TGTGCCAGCAGCCCGAGACAGGGAATCACTGAAGCTTTCTTT. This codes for CASSPRQGITEAFF.

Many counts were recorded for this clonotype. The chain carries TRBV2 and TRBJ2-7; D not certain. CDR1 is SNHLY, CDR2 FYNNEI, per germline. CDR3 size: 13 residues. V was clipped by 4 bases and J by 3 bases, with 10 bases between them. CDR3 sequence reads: CASSVTGVYEQYV. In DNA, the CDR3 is TGTGCCAGCAGTGTTACGGGCGTCTACGAGCAGTACGTC.

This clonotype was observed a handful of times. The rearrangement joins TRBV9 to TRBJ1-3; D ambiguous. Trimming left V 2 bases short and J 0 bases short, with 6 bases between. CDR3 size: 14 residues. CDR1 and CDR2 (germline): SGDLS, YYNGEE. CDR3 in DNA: TGTGCCAGCAGCGTTGGCAGCTCTGGAAACACCATATATTTT. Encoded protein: CASSVGSSGNTIYF.

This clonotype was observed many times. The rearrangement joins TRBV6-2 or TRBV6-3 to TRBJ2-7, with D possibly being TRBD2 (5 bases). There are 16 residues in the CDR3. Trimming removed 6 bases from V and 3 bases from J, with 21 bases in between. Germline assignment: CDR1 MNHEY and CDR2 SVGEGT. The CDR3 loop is CASSDVRSRRNYEQYV. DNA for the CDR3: TGTGCCAGCAGCGATGTCCGAAGCAGGAGGAACTACGAGCAGTACGTC.